This TCR beta chain was sequenced for a study of tumor and adjacent non-tumor tissue in lung cancer. Study-level background: Aged roughly 30 to 76 years, patients included roughly ten men and about 5 women with stage I to III disease.

Concerning this clonotype: Compared with germline, one end of the junction differs, possibly owing to a read error.

This CDR3 region has 17 residues. Germline V gene lookup returns CDR1 MNHNY and CDR2 SVGAGI (reference sequence). The template was RNA from unsorted bulk tissue. The library came from three nested PCR rounds adapted from ARM-PCR protocols. TCRdb processed the multiplex PCR reads anew with MiXCR; each CDR3 protein has one entry. The sample lists fewer than 150,000 distinct CDR3 sequences, approximately 70% seen once, with about 18% in the top ten. The V gene is TRBV6-6, the J gene TRBJ1-4; D might be TRBD1 (6 bases). The sequencing input was lung tumor tissue. This clonotype was obtained from a man between 60 and 75 years old with small cell lung cancer. Written as DNA, the CDR3 is TGTGACAGCAGTTACTCGATCGGGGGCCCTTTGAAAGAAAAACTGTTTTTT. It encodes CDSSYSIGGPLKEKLFF.